This is a list of T cell receptor beta chains from one sample in a study of T cells in localized non-small cell lung cancer. TCRdb's copy holds only in-frame clones and misses some; the assay was immunoSEQ multiplex PCR. The table has 740 or so clones, around 20% seen once; the top ten hold about 19%. This specimen consisted of normal lung tissue next to the tumor, obtained before any cancer treatment. The receptors shown here come from a man aged 35 to 69 with stage III squamous cell lung carcinoma. Both conserved end residues are part of each CDR3. The D gene is left open where the match is weak. Clone size is given for some rows only: seen once, a few or many times, or a class if the clone is expanded.

clone_size: .; v_call: TRBV6-8; d_call: .; j_call: TRBJ1-1; cdr3_aa: CASSRFAINTEAFF; cdr3_nt: TGTGCCAGCAGCCGTTTCGCAATAAACACTGAAGCTTTCTTT
clone_size: .; v_call: TRBV7-2; d_call: TRBD1; j_call: TRBJ1-1; cdr3_aa: CASSPQGGTEAFF; cdr3_nt: TGTGCCAGCAGCCCCCAGGGGGGGACTGAAGCTTTCTTT
clone_size: .; v_call: TRBV30; d_call: TRBD2; j_call: TRBJ2-5; cdr3_aa: CAWQAGGPHETQYF; cdr3_nt: TGTGCCTGGCAAGCGGGGGGGCCACACGAGACCCAGTACTTC
clone_size: once; v_call: TRBV14; d_call: .; j_call: TRBJ2-3; cdr3_aa: CASSHPRRTDTQYF; cdr3_nt: TGTGCCAGCAGCCACCCCCGGAGGACAGATACGCAGTATTTT
clone_size: .; v_call: TRBV6-8; d_call: TRBD2; j_call: TRBJ2-1; cdr3_aa: CASSRRTSGGYNEQFF; cdr3_nt: TGTGCCAGCAGCCGCCGGACTAGCGGGGGGTACAATGAGCAGTTCTTC
clone_size: large; v_call: TRBV11-3; d_call: TRBD2; j_call: TRBJ2-7; cdr3_aa: CASSLGLAGFSSYEQYF; cdr3_nt: TGTGCCAGCAGCTTGGGACTAGCGGGGTTTAGCTCCTACGAGCAGTACTTC
clone_size: .; v_call: TRBV6-8; d_call: .; j_call: TRBJ2-2; cdr3_aa: CASSPKGGLGTGELFF; cdr3_nt: TGTGCCAGCAGTCCTAAGGGGGGGCTGGGCACCGGGGAGCTGTTTTTT
clone_size: .; v_call: TRBV28; d_call: .; j_call: TRBJ2-3; cdr3_aa: CASSFLSGTDTQYF; cdr3_nt: TGTGCCAGCAGTTTTCTGAGCGGCACAGATACGCAGTATTTT
clone_size: few; v_call: TRBV9; d_call: TRBD1; j_call: TRBJ1-1; cdr3_aa: CASSATGEGAEAFF; cdr3_nt: TGTGCCAGCAGCGCCACAGGGGAAGGCGCTGAAGCTTTCTTT
clone_size: .; v_call: TRBV15; d_call: .; j_call: TRBJ2-1; cdr3_aa: CATSRGPGTEDLNNEQFF; cdr3_nt: TGTGCCACCAGCAGAGGCCCCGGGACGGAGGACCTTAACAATGAGCAGTTCTTC